This passage covers 30 T cell receptor beta chains from one sample sequenced in a study of cytomegalovirus exposure and HLA in healthy donors. PCR was performed using 60 Vbeta and 13 Jbeta primers. Assay: immunoSEQ multiplex PCR; the TCRdb copy retains only in-frame clones and omits some. The sample has over 75,000 clones; nearly 80% are singletons. Sequenced material: PBMCs. These receptors were taken from a female donor in good health and CMV-seronegative.

This chain joins TRBV6-6 and TRBJ2-1; TRBD2 aligns across 12 bases. Germline V gene lookup returns CDR1 MNHNY and CDR2 SVGAGI (reference sequence). The CDR3 is 14 amino acids. Trimming removed 7 bases from V and 9 bases from J; junction bases left unmatched: 7. The CDR3 coding sequence is TGTGCCAGCAACCTAGCGGGGGGGCAGGGTGAGCAGTTCTTC. Protein: CASNLAGGQGEQFF.

This clone was found a few times. CDR3 region: CATSSSSVTEAFF. CDR3 DNA sequence: TGTGCCACCAGCAGTTCCTCGGTCACTGAAGCTTTCTTT. J is TRBJ1-1 and V is TRBV15; D is unclear. Trimming took 3 bases from V and 4 from J, leaving 9 bases between them. Germline V gene lookup returns CDR1 LNHNV and CDR2 YYDKDF (reference sequence). The CDR3 spans 13 residues.

The chain couples TRBV7-9 to TRBJ2-3; D is unclear. The CDR3 is 15 residues long. Trimming left V 4 bases short and J 1 base short, with 12 bases between. Germline CDR1 and CDR2: SEHNR and FQNEAQ (reference sequence). The CDR3 protein is CASSSDILGTDTQYF. In nucleotides, the CDR3 is TGTGCCAGCAGCTCAGACATCCTGGGCACAGATACGCAGTATTTT.

The chain links TRBV7-2 to TRBJ2-3; a weak D match, TRBD2 (6 bases). The ends were cut back, 4 bases at V and 5 bases at J, with 10 bases in the middle. This CDR3 contains 13 residues. Looked up from germline, CDR1 is SGHTA and CDR2 is FQGNSA. The CDR3 DNA sequence: TGTGCCAGCAGCTCTCTAGCGCTAGATACGCAGTATTTT. Amino acid sequence: CASSSLALDTQYF.

This clone occurred a few times. This chain joins TRBV6-4 and TRBJ2-2, with 7 bases matching TRBD2. CDR1 and CDR2 from the germline V gene are MRHNA and SNTAGT. The CDR3 length is 16 residues. V dropped 0 bases and J dropped 7; count of bases not matched to a gene: 8. CDR3 in DNA: TGTGCCAGCAGTGACTCGACGGCGGGAGATGTCGGGGAGCTGTTTTTT. Translation gives CASSDSTAGDVGELFF.

About this clone itself: One junction end disagrees with the germline gene, perhaps due to a read error. The gene calls are TRBV7-7 and TRBJ2-5; TRBD2 matches at 13 bases. This CDR3 comprises 15 residues. CDR1 is SSHAT, CDR2 FNYEAQ, per germline (reference sequence). CDR3 amino acids: CASSSGLAGPETQYF. DNA of the CDR3: TGTGCTAGCAGCTCGGGACTAGCGGGGCCAGAGACCCAGTACTTC.

The sample holds one count of this clone. This chain connects TRBV7-8 to TRBJ1-4; possibly TRBD1 for D (5 bases). Germline CDR1 is SGHVS and CDR2 is FQNEAQ. The CDR3 sequence is 14 residues long. V was pared by 5 bases and J by 7 bases, with 14 bases between. Here the CDR3 DNA reads TGTGCCAGCAGCCCCCAACAGGCTTCTGAAAAACTGTTTTTT. Translation: CASSPQQASEKLFF.

The chain joins TRBV19 to TRBJ2-7; a weak D match, TRBD2 (6 bases). CDR3 size: 15 residues. The V end lost 7 bases, the J end lost 0 bases, and 16 bases lay between the germline ends. Germline CDR1 and CDR2: LNHDA and SQIVND (reference sequence). The CDR3 nucleotides are TGTGCCAGTATGGGCGGGCGGGGTAACTCCTACGAGCAGTACTTC. Encoded protein: CASMGGRGNSYEQYF.

The chain joins TRBV6-5 to TRBJ1-1; D is perhaps TRBD1 (5 bases). There are 15 residues in the CDR3. V was clipped by 5 bases and J by 6 bases, with 19 bases between them. Germline values: CDR1 MNHEY, CDR2 SVGAGI. CDR3 protein: CASSHGRTQGAEAFF. CDR3 nucleotides: TGTGCCAGCAGTCATGGACGTACCCAGGGCGCTGAAGCTTTCTTT.

For this clone: Given a much more abundant clone one base away, this may be a read error. Within the sample, other DNA sequences also encode this same CDR3. The chain carries TRBV6-1 and TRBJ2-1; D might be TRBD2 (6 bases). CDR1 MNHNS and CDR2 SASEGT come from the germline V gene. V dropped 0 bases and J dropped 0 bases, with 6 bases sitting between them. This CDR3 contains 15 residues. CDR3 protein: CASSEAGGSYNEQFF. CDR3 nucleotides: TGTGCCAGCAGTGAAGCGGGAGGCTCCTACAATGAGCAGTTCTTC.

This rearrangement joins TRBV4-1 to TRBJ1-2, with D perhaps TRBD1 (6 bases). The V end lost 3 bases, the J end lost 3 bases, and 14 bases lay between the germline ends. This CDR3 contains 15 residues. Per germline, CDR1 MGHRA and CDR2 YSYEKL. The CDR3 DNA reads TGCGCCAGCAGCCAGACCAACAGGGCCGACTATGGCTACACCTTC. Amino acids: CASSQTNRADYGYTF.

J is TRBJ2-1 and V is TRBV2; 7 bases match TRBD2. The CDR3 runs to 15 residues. J was trimmed by 2 bases and V by 3 bases; bases with no gene match: 4. Germline V CDR1 and CDR2: SNHLY, FYNNEI. Here the CDR3 reads CASSDFGGAYNEQFF. The CDR3 nucleotides are TGTGCCAGCAGTGATTTTGGGGGGGCCTACAATGAGCAGTTCTTC.

The chain uses TRBV10-3 and TRBJ2-3, with TRBD2 identical over 13 bases. V trimming: 11 bases; J trimming: 2 bases; junction bases outside the gene matches: 4. The CDR3 is 14 residues long. Germline lookup yields CDR1 ENHRY and CDR2 SYGVKD. CDR3 DNA sequence: TGTGCCTCACTAGCGGGGGGGACCACAGATACGCAGTATTTT. It codes for CASLAGGTTDTQYF.

The genes are TRBV7-2 and TRBJ2-3; perhaps TRBD2 as D (6 bases). CDR1 SGHTA and CDR2 FQGNSA come from the germline V gene. Between the trimmed V and J ends, which lost 4 bases and 0 bases, there was a span of 8 bases. The CDR3 totals 14 residues. The CDR3 is CASSSGSSTDTQYF. The CDR3 region has the DNA TGTGCCAGCAGCTCCGGGAGCAGCACAGATACGCAGTATTTT. Full variable domain (outside the CDR3, taken from reference TRBV7-2 and TRBJ2-3): GAGVSQSPSNKVTEKGKDVELRCDPISGHTALYWYRQSLGQGLEFLIYFQGNSAPDKSGLPSDRFSAERTGGSVSTLTIQRTQQEDSAVYLCASSSGSSTDTQYFGPGTRLTVL.

The V gene is TRBV6-6, the J gene TRBJ2-3; tentatively, D is TRBD1 (6 bases). Per the germline V gene, CDR1 is MNHNY and CDR2 is SVGAGI (reference sequence). The CDR3 runs 12 residues. Trimming removed 9 bases at V and 1 base at J, with 8 bases between. CDR3 region: CASSGGTDTQYF. The CDR3 bases are TGTGCCAGTTCAGGGGGCACAGATACGCAGTATTTT.

This clone was seen more than once but under ten times. This chain uses TRBV30 with TRBJ2-7, with TRBD2 identical over 7 bases. Germline values: CDR1 GTSNPN, CDR2 SVGIG (reference sequence). V lost 2 bases, J lost 5 bases, and 3 bases stayed unmatched. The CDR3 extends over 12 amino acids. CDR3 sequence (DNA): TGTGCCTGGAGTCCGGGGGGACACGAGCAGTACTTC. Encoded protein: CAWSPGGHEQYF.

This clone has just a few counts. The chain uses TRBV27 and TRBJ2-1; tentative D call: TRBD2 (5 bases). CDR1 is MNHEY and CDR2 is SMNVEV in the germline V gene (reference sequence). Trimming shortened V by 2 bases and J by 3 bases, and 8 bases separated the two germline ends. The length of the CDR3 is 14 residues. The CDR3 DNA reads TGTGCCAGCAGTTTAGAGGGCCGCTACAATGAGCAGTTCTTC. Amino acid sequence: CASSLEGRYNEQFF.

The rearrangement links TRBV5-4 to TRBJ1-1; 11 bases line up with TRBD1. Germline CDR1 reads SGHNT; CDR2 reads YYREEE (reference sequence). This CDR3 contains 14 residues. V dropped 3 bases and J dropped 5; count of bases not matched to a gene: 3. The CDR3 DNA reads TGTGCCAGCAGCTCCCGGGACAGGGGGACTGAAGCTTTCTTT. This translates into CASSSRDRGTEAFF.

V gene TRBV18 combines with J gene TRBJ2-5; 7 positions agree with TRBD1. CDR1 is KGHSH and CDR2 is LQKENI in the germline V gene. V trimming: 0 bases; J trimming: 2 bases; junction bases outside the gene matches: 0. CDR3 size: 14 residues. CDR3 sequence (DNA): TGTGCCAGCTCACCACCGGGACAGCAAGAGACCCAGTACTTC. This translates into CASSPPGQQETQYF.

This chain uses TRBV14 with TRBJ1-4; D gene ambiguous. The CDR3 has 14 amino acids. Trimming pared 4 bases from V and 13 bases from J, leaving 19 bases between. Germline-derived CDR1 and CDR2 are SGHDN and FVKESK. The chain's CDR3 is CASSLDRTTGRLFF. Here the CDR3 DNA reads TGTGCCAGCAGCCTAGACCGCACGACGGGGAGACTGTTTTTT.

V gene TRBV30 combines with J gene TRBJ2-5; 9 bases map to TRBD1. The ends lost 1 base at V and 5 bases at J; junction bases unmatched: 11. Germline-derived CDR1 and CDR2 are GTSNPN and SVGIG (reference sequence). CDR3 length equals 16 residues. The CDR3 region is CAWSGSRDRVFETQYF. The CDR3 DNA follows: TGTGCCTGGAGTGGCTCGCGGGACAGGGTTTTTGAGACCCAGTACTTC.

The rearrangement links TRBV7-2 to TRBJ2-1, with TRBD2 matching over 9 bases. Trimming took 3 bases from V and 7 from J; bases not matched to a gene: 4. This CDR3 is 14 amino acids long. CDR1 and CDR2 (germline): SGHTA, FQGNSA. The CDR3 region is CASSFSSGINEQFF. DNA for the CDR3: TGTGCCAGCAGCTTCTCTAGCGGGATAAATGAGCAGTTCTTC.

The V gene is TRBV19, the J gene TRBJ2-7; 7 nucleotides align to TRBD2. Looked up from germline, CDR1 is LNHDA and CDR2 is SQIVND (reference sequence). V lost 4 bases and J lost 4; bases outside the gene matches: 7. The CDR3 extends over 14 amino acids. This CDR3 reads CASSRLAAGYEQYF. The CDR3 nucleotides are TGTGCCAGTAGTAGACTAGCCGCCGGTTACGAGCAGTACTTC.

The J gene is TRBJ2-7, the V gene TRBV11-2; 8 nucleotides line up with TRBD2. In germline, CDR1 is SGHAT, CDR2 FQNNGV. The CDR3 has 13 amino acids. Trimming took 5 bases from V and 4 from J; bases not matched to a gene: 4. The DNA for the CDR3 is TGTGCCAGCAGCCGTAGCGGGAAGTACGAGCAGTACTTC. Translating gives CASSRSGKYEQYF. Full variable domain (outside the CDR3, taken from reference TRBV11-2 and TRBJ2-7): EAGVAQSPRYKIIEKRQSVAFWCNPISGHATLYWYQQILGQGPKLLIQFQNNGVVDDSQLPKDRFSAERLKGVDSTLKIQPAKLEDSAVYLCASSRSGKYEQYFGPGTRLTVT.

This sequence joins TRBV5-1 and TRBJ1-1, with D perhaps matching TRBD1 (6 bases). This CDR3 has 16 residues. Germline-derived CDR1 and CDR2 are SGHRS and YFSETQ. The germline V and J ends were trimmed by 4 bases and 2 bases, with 18 bases remaining between them. The CDR3 loop is CASSRRGNSPNTEAFF. The CDR3 nucleotides read TGCGCCAGCAGCCGAAGGGGGAATTCCCCTAACACTGAAGCTTTCTTT. Full variable domain (missing parts from reference TRBV5-1 and TRBJ1-1): KAGVTQTPRYLIKTRGQQVTLSCSPISGHRSVSWYQQTPGQGLQFLFEYFSETQRNKGNFPGRFSGRQFSNSRSEMNVSTLELGDSALYLCASSRRGNSPNTEAFFGQGTRLTVV.

The chain joins TRBV7-2 to TRBJ1-1; D is ambiguous. Trimming shortened V by 5 bases and J by 8 bases, and 15 bases separated the two germline ends. Germline lookup yields CDR1 SGHTA and CDR2 FQGNSA. The CDR3 runs 13 residues. The CDR3 sequence is CASSHRLIAEAFF. CDR3 sequence (DNA): TGTGCCAGCAGCCATCGACTGATAGCAGAAGCTTTCTTT.

The chain uses TRBV2 and TRBJ1-5; 10 bases are a match to TRBD1. Germline trimming cut 6 bases from V and 6 bases from J; bases unmatched to any gene: 2. The CDR3 has 13 residues. CDR1 is SNHLY, CDR2 FYNNEI, per germline. CDR3 sequence: CASSGDRGQPQHF. The DNA for the CDR3 is TGTGCCAGCAGCGGGGACAGGGGTCAGCCCCAGCATTTT.

V is TRBV7-9 and J is TRBJ2-7; weak D call: TRBD1 (5 bases). Germline V CDR1 and CDR2: SEHNR, FQNEAQ (reference sequence). Trimming took 5 bases from V and 2 from J, leaving 7 bases between them. The CDR3 is 12 residues long. CDR3 sequence: CASSPRAYEQYF. The CDR3 DNA follows: TGTGCCAGCAGCCCCAGGGCCTACGAGCAGTACTTC.

The chain carries TRBV25-1 and TRBJ2-2; 12 bases are a match to TRBD1. The CDR3 spans 15 residues. Germline values: CDR1 MGHDK, CDR2 SYGVNS. V was pared by 5 bases and J by 4 bases, with 2 bases of the junction left unmatched. The chain's CDR3 is CASSLGQGATGELFF. The CDR3 DNA reads as TGTGCCAGCAGTTTGGGACAGGGGGCCACCGGGGAGCTGTTTTTT.

This chain joins TRBV6-5 and TRBJ1-2; a possible D gene is TRBD1 (5 bases). V was cut by 5 bases and J by 1 base, with 8 bases left in between. There are 13 residues in the CDR3. Looked up from germline, CDR1 is MNHEY and CDR2 is SVGAGI. The CDR3 DNA reads TGTGCCAGCAGTACGGACAATAACTATGGCTACACCTTC. The encoded protein is CASSTDNNYGYTF.